The rows below give T cell receptor beta chains drawn from one sample of a study of shared clonotypes between healthy human individuals. Libraries were prepared by immunoSEQ multiplex PCR; TCRdb keeps only in-frame clonotypes and omits some of them. The table has more than 1.2 million clones, 98% seen once. Material for sequencing was naive CD4+ T cells sorted from blood. The receptors stem from a young man in good health. CDR3s include the opening cysteine and the closing phenylalanine or tryptophan. Fields, in order: D gene, J gene, clone size, V gene, CDR3 DNA, CDR3 protein. D genes are given only for firm matches. The listing skips clone size in some rows; elsewhere it reads once, few, many or a size class.

>TRBD1|TRBJ1-5|once|TRBV19
TGTGCCAGTAGTGGGACAGGGGGTAGTAGGGGCAATCAGCCCCAGCATTTT
CASSGTGGSRGNQPQHF
>TRBD2|TRBJ2-2|.|TRBV5-4
TGTGCCAGCAGATCCGGGACTAGCGGGACCGGGGAGCTGTTTTTT
CASRSGTSGTGELFF
>.|TRBJ2-6|.|TRBV5-1
TGCGCCAGCAGCCTGGGCCCTGGAGCCAACGTCCTGACTTTC
CASSLGPGANVLTF
>TRBD1|TRBJ1-1|.|TRBV27
TGTGCCAGCAGTTTAGGGACAGCGAACACTGAAGCTTTCTTT
CASSLGTANTEAFF
>TRBD1|TRBJ2-7|.|TRBV23-1
TGCGCCAGCAGTCAGCCGGGACAGGGGCTCTACGAGCAGTACTTC
CASSQPGQGLYEQYF
>.|TRBJ1-1|.|TRBV5-4
TGTGCCAGCAGCCCCGGACAGACGAACACTGAAGCTTTCTTT
CASSPGQTNTEAFF
>.|TRBJ2-7|.|TRBV5-1
TGCGCCAGCAGCTTTGGGACAAATTCCTACGAGCAGTACTTC
CASSFGTNSYEQYF
>.|TRBJ1-2|once|TRBV21-1
TGTGCCAGCACCCGCCTCAGCTATGGCTACACCTTC
CASTRLSYGYTF
>TRBD1|TRBJ1-1|.|TRBV7-9
TGTGCCAGCAGCTCCCGGACAGGGGATTTGACTGAAGCTTTCTTT
CASSSRTGDLTEAFF
>.|TRBJ2-2|.|TRBV18
TGTGCCAGCTCGAAATACACCGGGGAGCTGTTTTTT
CASSKYTGELFF
>TRBD1|TRBJ2-7|.|TRBV9
TGTGCCAGCAGCGTAGGACCGGGACAGGGGTACGAGCAGTACTTC
CASSVGPGQGYEQYF
>.|TRBJ2-1|.|TRBV5-1
TGCGCCAGCAGCGCCGGGACCGCGGCCAATGAGCAGTTCTTC
CASSAGTAANEQFF
>TRBD1|TRBJ1-1|.|TRBV7-9
TGTGCCAGCAGCTCCCACCCCGACAGGGCAGACACTGAAGCTTTCTTT
CASSSHPDRADTEAFF
>TRBD1|TRBJ2-1|.|TRBV19
TGTGCCAGTAGTCTTGGACAGGCCAGGGATGAGCAGTTCTTC
CASSLGQARDEQFF
>.|TRBJ2-5|.|TRBV30
TGTGCCTGGAGTCAAGGACGCCGACAAGAGACCCAGTACTTC
CAWSQGRRQETQYF
>.|TRBJ2-7|.|TRBV5-5
TGTGCCAGCAGCTTATCCACAGGGTTATTTGGCTACGAGCAGTACTTC
CASSLSTGLFGYEQYF
>.|TRBJ2-3|.|TRBV25-1
TGTGCCAGCAGTCAAGCGCGGGGACCCACAGATACGCAGTATTTT
CASSQARGPTDTQYF
>TRBD1|TRBJ1-3|.|TRBV7-2
TGTGCCAGCAGCTTAGTGACAGGGGGAGGAAACACCATATATTTT
CASSLVTGGGNTIYF
>TRBD2|TRBJ2-2|.|TRBV5-1
TGCGCCAGCAGCATCGGGACTAGCGGGAGCGGCACCGGGGAGCTGTTTTTT
CASSIGTSGSGTGELFF
>.|TRBJ2-2|.|TRBV6-1
TGTGCCACCTTAAGGACGGTGAACACCGGGGAGCTGTTTTTT
CATLRTVNTGELFF
>.|TRBJ1-5|.|TRBV15
TGTGCCACCAGCAAAAGGGGCAATAGCAATCAGCCCCAGCATTTT
CATSKRGNSNQPQHF
>.|TRBJ2-5|.|TRBV19
TGTGCCAGTAGCCAGGGGGGGGAGACCCAGTACTTC
CASSQGGETQYF
>.|TRBJ2-5|.|TRBV11-2
TGTGCCAGCAGCTTATTTGGGTTGGAGACCCAGTACTTC
CASSLFGLETQYF
>.|TRBJ2-7|.|TRBV7-9
TGTGCCAGCAGCGCAGCCCTGGGGGGCTCCTACGAGCAGTACTTC
CASSAALGGSYEQYF
>TRBD2|TRBJ2-5|.|TRBV11-3
TGTGCCAGCGGGACTAGCGGGAGGGGGGAGACCCAGTACTTC
CASGTSGRGETQYF
>TRBD2|TRBJ2-4|.|TRBV28
TGTGCCAGCAGCCCCCGGACTAGCGTGTCCAAAAACATTCAGTACTTC
CASSPRTSVSKNIQYF